This record covers a single T cell receptor (beta chain). This sample is drawn from a study of regulatory T cells in long-lasting Graves disease. Combining iRepertoire HTBI primers with Arm-PCR of CDR3 regions, the authors built TCR beta libraries. TCRdb re-analysed the multiplex PCR reads in MiXCR, keeping a single row per CDR3 protein. This sample has some 340,000 distinct CDR3 sequences, with 12% found just once. Indicated time point: newly diagnosed GD, antithyroid drugs for less than 3 months. Preparation of the TCR library used RNA extracted from PBMCs. This CDR3 spans 12 amino acids. Germline-derived CDR1 and CDR2 are DFQATT and SNEGSKA (reference sequence). V lost 3 bases, J lost 8 bases, and 8 bases lay in between. The same sample was also used in a study of T cells in Graves' hyperthyroidism and ophthalmopathy.

The clonotype was recovered from a woman between 18 and 30 years old with Graves disease. This specimen was peripheral blood mononuclear cells (PBMCs), taken at new diagnosis, from a patient treated with antithyroid drugs. The chain employs TRBV20-1 and TRBJ1-6; D is unresolved. The CDR3 bases are TGCAGTGCTAGGAGGTGGGATTCACCCCTCCACTTT. Its translation: CSARRWDSPLHF.